Shown below are 25 T cell receptor beta chains from a single sample sequenced in a study of blood T cell repertoires in COVID-19. Clones were sequenced by immunoSEQ multiplex PCR, and TCRdb holds only the in-frame ones, with some missing. The table records 97,000 or so clones, around 76% of them present only once. The sequenced sample consisted of peripheral blood. The receptor set was obtained from a man aged 80 or over with acute or convalescent COVID-19.

This chain uses TRBV9 with TRBJ2-7, with a possible D match to TRBD1 (5 bases). The germline V gene encodes CDR1 SGDLS and CDR2 YYNGEE. V lost 3 bases and J 6 bases, leaving 10 bases between the germline ends. There are 12 residues in the CDR3. The CDR3 is CASSASGSEQYF. The CDR3 coding sequence is TGTGCCAGCAGCGCGTCAGGGTCCGAGCAGTACTTC.

The rearrangement joins TRBV30 to TRBJ2-5, with TRBD1 matching over 7 bases. Unmatched junction bases numbered 6, after V lost 2 bases and J lost 3 bases. The length of the CDR3 is 14 residues. Germline V gene data show CDR1 as GTSNPN and CDR2 as SVGIG (reference sequence). The CDR3 nucleotides read TGTGCCTGGAGTAGGACGACAGGGAAAGAGACCCAGTACTTC. It encodes CAWSRTTGKETQYF.

Ten or more counts support this clone. The chain has TRBV5-1 and TRBJ1-1; a possible D gene is TRBD1 (5 bases). Trimming shortened V by 4 bases and J by 0 bases, and 7 bases separated the two germline ends. This CDR3 region has 13 residues. Germline assignment: CDR1 SGHRS and CDR2 YFSETQ. CDR3 nucleotide sequence: TGCGCCAGCAGCGTCAGGGTGAACACTGAAGCTTTCTTT. Protein sequence: CASSVRVNTEAFF.

This CDR3 is CASRPGGRTDTQYF. The CDR3, as DNA: TGTGCCAGCCGGCCGGGGGGTCGGACAGATACGCAGTATTTT. The V gene is TRBV28, the J gene TRBJ2-3, with 7 bases fitting TRBD2. Germline lookup yields CDR1 MDHEN and CDR2 SYDVKM. The J segment lost 3 bases and the V segment lost 8 bases, leaving 8 bases of the junction unmatched. The CDR3 extends over 14 amino acids.

V is TRBV7-9 and J is TRBJ1-3, with D hard to call. The CDR3 is 11 amino acids. Germline V gene data show CDR1 as SEHNR and CDR2 as FQNEAQ (reference sequence). V lost 5 bases and J 3 bases, leaving 2 bases between the germline ends. The CDR3 loop is CASSRGNTIYF. The CDR3 bases are TGTGCCAGCAGCCGTGGAAACACCATATATTTT.

For this clone: Different DNA sequences within this sample yield the same CDR3. This chain connects TRBV6-5 to TRBJ2-7, with unresolved D. Trimming pared 2 bases from V and 3 bases from J, leaving 11 bases between. This CDR3 is 14 amino acids long. Germline V gene sequence: CDR1 MNHEY, CDR2 SVGAGI. CDR3 sequence (DNA): TGTGCCAGCAGTTACGGTGCTTACAGCTACGAGCAGTACTTC. Protein: CASSYGAYSYEQYF.

V gene TRBV18 combines with J gene TRBJ2-2; TRBD2 might be the D (6 bases). Trimming pared 2 bases from V and 4 bases from J, leaving 17 bases between. CDR1 is KGHSH, CDR2 LQKENI, per germline. The CDR3 is 17 amino acids. As DNA, the CDR3 is TGTGCCAGCTCACCATTAAGCCTCATGGGAGGCACCGGGGAGCTGTTTTTT. Protein product: CASSPLSLMGGTGELFF.

J is TRBJ2-7 and V is TRBV24-1, with 11 bases that match TRBD1. V gave up 7 bases and J gave up 4 bases; unmatched junction bases: 8. The CDR3 length is 15 residues. Germline CDR1 is KGHDR and CDR2 is SFDVKD. This CDR3 is CATSKSDRGPYEQYF. Here the CDR3 DNA reads TGTGCCACCAGCAAATCGGACAGGGGGCCATACGAGCAGTACTTC.

This clone came up once. This chain connects TRBV9 to TRBJ2-5, with 8 bases identical to TRBD2. J lost 5 bases, V lost 0 bases, and 6 bases had no gene match. The CDR3 totals 15 residues. The germline CDR1 and CDR2 sequences are SGDLS and YYNGEE. CDR3 region: CASSVEGTRRETQYF. The CDR3 DNA sequence: TGTGCCAGCAGCGTAGAAGGGACTAGAAGGGAGACCCAGTACTTC.

The DNA for the CDR3 is TGTGCCAGCAGTAACCAACCGGGACAGGGGGCGCGGGAGCAGTACTTC. Translated, it gives CASSNQPGQGAREQYF. This chain links TRBV27 with TRBJ2-7, with TRBD1 matching 12 bases. The germline V gene has CDR1 MNHEY and CDR2 SMNVEV (reference sequence). V dropped 5 bases and J dropped 7; count of bases not matched to a gene: 12. The CDR3 loop spans 16 amino acids.

The chain recombines TRBV7-2 with TRBJ2-5, with TRBD2 identical over 14 bases. Unmatched junction bases numbered 9, after V lost 5 bases and J lost 1 base. CDR1 and CDR2 (germline): SGHTA, FQGNSA. The CDR3 extends over 18 amino acids. The DNA of the CDR3 is TGTGCCAGCAGCCCTCTTGGACTAGCGGGGGGTATCCAAGAGACCCAGTACTTC. This sequence encodes CASSPLGLAGGIQETQYF.

The chain links TRBV5-5 to TRBJ2-2; maybe TRBD1 (5 bases). V was shortened by 7 bases and J by 5 bases, with 12 bases between the two germline ends. CDR3 size: 13 residues. Germline values: CDR1 SGHKS, CDR2 YYEKEE (reference sequence). DNA of the CDR3: TGTGCCAGCGTCCTAGGGGATACCGGGGAGCTGTTTTTT. It is translated as CASVLGDTGELFF.

This clone was seen a few times. The chain has TRBV11-2 and TRBJ1-5; D remains unclear. This CDR3 has 13 amino acids. CDR1 is SGHAT, CDR2 FQNNGV, per germline. Deletions cut 1 base from V and 3 bases from J, with 4 bases between. The CDR3 spells CASSLGINQPQHF. The CDR3, as DNA: TGTGCCAGCAGCTTAGGTATCAATCAGCCCCAGCATTTT. Using reference TRBV11-2 and TRBJ1-5 for the parts outside the CDR3, the full variable domain is EAGVAQSPRYKIIEKRQSVAFWCNPISGHATLYWYQQILGQGPKLLIQFQNNGVVDDSQLPKDRFSAERLKGVDSTLKIQPAKLEDSAVYLCASSLGINQPQHFGDGTRLSIL.

There are many counts of this clone. This chain joins TRBV7-6 and TRBJ1-5; TRBD1 aligns across 7 bases. Germline CDR1 is SGHVS and CDR2 is FNYEAQ. The junction had 9 bases not matched to a gene; V was cut back by 5 bases and J by 5 bases. The CDR3 spans 15 residues. This CDR3 reads CASSRPTGMDQPQHF. CDR3 sequence (DNA): TGTGCCAGCAGCCGTCCGACAGGGATGGATCAGCCCCAGCATTTT.

This rearrangement joins TRBV28 to TRBJ2-5; TRBD2 aligns across 10 bases. Germline V CDR1 and CDR2: MDHEN, SYDVKM. The CDR3 spans 18 residues. The J segment lost 4 bases and the V segment lost 6 bases, leaving 17 bases of the junction unmatched. The DNA for the CDR3 is TGTGCCAGCAGCGCTGCCCTGGGAGCGGGGGGGCTCGTAGAGACCCAGTACTTC. Translating it yields CASSAALGAGGLVETQYF.

The V call is TRBV28, the J call TRBJ2-7; tentative D call: TRBD1 (5 bases). The ends were cut back, 5 bases at V and 4 bases at J, with 12 bases in the middle. CDR3 length equals 13 residues. Germline assignment: CDR1 MDHEN and CDR2 SYDVKM. The CDR3 DNA is TGTGCCAGCAGTCCCCGGACACTTTACGAGCAGTACTTC. It encodes CASSPRTLYEQYF. Looking up the rest from reference TRBV28 and TRBJ2-7 gives the full variable domain: DVKVTQSSRYLVKRTGEKVFLECVQDMDHENMFWYRQDPGLGLRLIYFSYDVKMKEKGDIPEGYSVSREKKERFSLILESASTNQTSMYLCASSPRTLYEQYFGPGTRLTVT.

The J gene is TRBJ1-5, the V gene TRBV19, with D maybe TRBD1 (6 bases). V lost 6 bases and J 7 bases, leaving 16 bases between the germline ends. The germline V gene encodes CDR1 LNHDA and CDR2 SQIVND (reference sequence). The CDR3 runs 14 residues. The CDR3 spells CASRNRDSKQPQHF. The CDR3 coding sequence is TGTGCCAGTAGGAACAGGGATAGTAAGCAGCCCCAGCATTTT.

Comments on this clone: Given the absence of the conserved phenylalanine or tryptophan at the CDR3 end, a read error is likely. The DNA is omitted, as the CDR3 cannot be located on it reliably, and the CDR3 follows TCRdb's listing. The chain has TRBV9 and TRBJ1-1; the table gives TRBD1 as D, unverified against the DNA. Per germline, CDR1 SGDLS and CDR2 YYNGEE. The CDR3 is made up of 14 amino acids, end residues included. The CDR3 loop reads CASSAKGREDGTVV.

Comment on this clone: The sample carries other DNA sequences with the same CDR3. J is TRBJ1-4 and V is TRBV9; a possible D gene is TRBD1 (5 bases). This CDR3 region has 14 residues. The V end lost 1 base, the J end lost 7 bases, and 11 bases lay between the germline ends. The germline V gene encodes CDR1 SGDLS and CDR2 YYNGEE. As DNA, the CDR3 is TGTGCCAGCAGCGTAACGGGGGATGGTGAAAAACTGTTTTTT. Translated: CASSVTGDGEKLFF.

The chain joins TRBV18 to TRBJ1-1; 7 bases agree with TRBD1. The germline V gene has CDR1 KGHSH and CDR2 LQKENI. The CDR3 extends over 13 amino acids. The ends lost 3 bases at V and 4 bases at J; junction bases unmatched: 2. CDR3 sequence (DNA): TGTGCCAGCTCACCGAGGGGGCCCACTGAAGCTTTCTTT. Protein sequence: CASSPRGPTEAFF.

The chain combines TRBV11-2 with TRBJ1-2; D may be TRBD1 (6 bases). This CDR3 is built from 17 residues. V lost 5 bases to trimming and J lost 1 base, with 20 bases between them. CDR1 and CDR2 from the germline V gene are SGHAT and FQNNGV. The CDR3 nucleotides are TGTGCCAGCAGCCGTGGGGGGGCAGGGAGGATTAACTATGGCTACACCTTC. This sequence encodes CASSRGGAGRINYGYTF.

This chain links TRBV7-8 with TRBJ2-7; 9 nucleotides match TRBD2. The V segment lost 5 bases and the J segment 2 bases; nucleotides outside the gene matches: 7. The germline V gene has CDR1 SGHVS and CDR2 FQNEAQ. This CDR3 spans 15 amino acids. The CDR3 protein is CASSRGLASTYEQYF. CDR3 coding DNA: TGTGCCAGCAGCCGAGGACTAGCGTCGACCTACGAGCAGTACTTC.

This clone was seen just once. The chain couples TRBV27 to TRBJ2-3; D uncertain. In germline, CDR1 is MNHEY, CDR2 SMNVEV (reference sequence). Trimming shortened V by 7 bases and J by 2 bases, and 16 bases separated the two germline ends. The CDR3 loop spans 15 amino acids. Here the CDR3 reads CASTSNVAFTDTQYF. The CDR3 nucleotides are TGTGCCAGCACCTCAAACGTGGCTTTCACAGATACGCAGTATTTT.

V is TRBV6-1 and J is TRBJ2-5; D might be TRBD2 (6 bases). The CDR3 is 16 residues long. Germline CDR1 reads MNHNS; CDR2 reads SASEGT. The V and J ends lost 3 bases and 2 bases respectively, with 16 bases between them. CDR3 nucleotide sequence: TGTGCCAGCAGTGACCGGCTAGCGTGGGGACAAGAGACCCAGTACTTC. This gives the protein CASSDRLAWGQETQYF.

A word on this clone: One end of the junction does not line up with germline, which may come from a read error. J is TRBJ2-5 and V is TRBV14; 13 nucleotides match TRBD2. The CDR3 contains 15 residues. CDR1 is SGHDN, CDR2 FVKESK, per germline. DNA of the CDR3: TGTGCCAGCAGCCGTGGACTAGCGGGAGCTATGGGGCGTGACTTC. It encodes CASSRGLAGAMGRDF.